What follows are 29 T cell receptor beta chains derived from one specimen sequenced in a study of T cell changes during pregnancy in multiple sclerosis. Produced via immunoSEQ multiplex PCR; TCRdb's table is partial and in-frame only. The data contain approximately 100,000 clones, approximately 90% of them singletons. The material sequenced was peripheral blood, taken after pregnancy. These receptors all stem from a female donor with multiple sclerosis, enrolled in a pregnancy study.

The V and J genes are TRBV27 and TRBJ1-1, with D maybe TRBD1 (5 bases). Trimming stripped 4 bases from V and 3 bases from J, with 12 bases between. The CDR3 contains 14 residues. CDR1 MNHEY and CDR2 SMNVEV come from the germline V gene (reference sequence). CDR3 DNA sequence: TGTGCCAGCAGTTATGCAGGGATGGACACTGAAGCTTTCTTT. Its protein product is CASSYAGMDTEAFF.

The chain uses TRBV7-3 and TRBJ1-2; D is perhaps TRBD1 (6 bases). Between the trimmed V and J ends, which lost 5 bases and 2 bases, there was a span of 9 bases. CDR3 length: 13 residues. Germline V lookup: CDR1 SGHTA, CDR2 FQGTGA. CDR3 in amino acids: CASSPGVNYGYTF. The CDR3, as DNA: TGTGCCAGCAGCCCAGGGGTCAACTATGGCTACACCTTC.

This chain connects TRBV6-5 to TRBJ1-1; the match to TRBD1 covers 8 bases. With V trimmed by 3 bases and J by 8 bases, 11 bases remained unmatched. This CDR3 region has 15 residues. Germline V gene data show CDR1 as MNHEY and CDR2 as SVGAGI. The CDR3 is CASSYAAGGRGEAFF. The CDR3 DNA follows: TGTGCCAGCAGTTATGCCGCAGGGGGCAGGGGGGAAGCTTTCTTT.

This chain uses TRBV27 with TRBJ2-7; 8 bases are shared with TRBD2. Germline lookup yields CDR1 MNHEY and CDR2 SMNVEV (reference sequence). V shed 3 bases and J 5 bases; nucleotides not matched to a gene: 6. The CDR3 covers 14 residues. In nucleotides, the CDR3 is TGTGCCAGCAGTTTTATGACTAGCGCCCACGAGCAGTACTTC. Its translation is CASSFMTSAHEQYF.

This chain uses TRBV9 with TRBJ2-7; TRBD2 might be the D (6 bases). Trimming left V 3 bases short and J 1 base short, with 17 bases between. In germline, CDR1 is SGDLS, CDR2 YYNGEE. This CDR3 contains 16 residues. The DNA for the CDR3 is TGTGCCAGCAGCGGTGGGGGGTCTCGATCGTCCTACGAGCAGTACTTC. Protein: CASSGGGSRSSYEQYF.

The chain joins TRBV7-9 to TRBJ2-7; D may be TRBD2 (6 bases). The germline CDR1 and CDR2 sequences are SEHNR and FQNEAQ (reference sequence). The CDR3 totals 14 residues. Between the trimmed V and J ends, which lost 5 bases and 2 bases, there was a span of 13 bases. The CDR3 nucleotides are TGTGCCAGCAGCCTTCGGGACTCAGCCTACGAGCAGTACTTC. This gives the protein CASSLRDSAYEQYF.

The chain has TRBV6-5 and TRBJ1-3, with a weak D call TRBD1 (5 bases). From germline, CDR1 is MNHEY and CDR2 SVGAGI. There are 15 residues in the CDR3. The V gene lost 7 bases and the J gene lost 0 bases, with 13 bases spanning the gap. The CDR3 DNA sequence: TGTGCCAGCAACCCCGGGGGGAGCTCTGGAAACACCATATATTTT. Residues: CASNPGGSSGNTIYF.

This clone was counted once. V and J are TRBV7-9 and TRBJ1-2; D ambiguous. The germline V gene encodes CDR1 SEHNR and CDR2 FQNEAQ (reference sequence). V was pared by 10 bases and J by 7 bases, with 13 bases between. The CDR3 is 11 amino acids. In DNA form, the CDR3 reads TGTGCCACCGCGGTAGAGGCTGGCTACACCTTC. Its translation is CATAVEAGYTF.

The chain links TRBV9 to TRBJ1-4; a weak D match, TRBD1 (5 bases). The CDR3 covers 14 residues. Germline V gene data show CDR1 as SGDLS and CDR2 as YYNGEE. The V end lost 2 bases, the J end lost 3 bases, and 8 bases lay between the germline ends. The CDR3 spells CASSVGGANEKLFF. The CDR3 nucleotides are TGTGCCAGCAGCGTCGGGGGTGCTAATGAAAAACTGTTTTTT.

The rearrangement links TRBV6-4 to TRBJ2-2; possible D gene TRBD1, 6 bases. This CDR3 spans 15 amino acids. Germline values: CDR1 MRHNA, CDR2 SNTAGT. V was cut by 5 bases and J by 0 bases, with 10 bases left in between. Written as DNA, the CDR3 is TGTGCCAGCAGTCCAGGGGCCACGAACACCGGGGAGCTGTTTTTT. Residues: CASSPGATNTGELFF.

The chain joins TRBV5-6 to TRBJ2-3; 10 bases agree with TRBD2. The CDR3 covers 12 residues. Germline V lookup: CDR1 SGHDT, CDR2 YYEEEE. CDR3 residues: CSGGVPTDTQYF. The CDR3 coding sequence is TGTAGCGGGGGGGTTCCCACAGATACGCAGTATTTT.

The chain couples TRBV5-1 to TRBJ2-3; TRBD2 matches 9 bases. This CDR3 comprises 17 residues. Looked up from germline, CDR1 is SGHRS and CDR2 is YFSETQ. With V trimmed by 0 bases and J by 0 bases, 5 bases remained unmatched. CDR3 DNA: TGCGCCAGCAGCTTGGTGGGACTAGCAGCTAGCACAGATACGCAGTATTTT. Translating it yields CASSLVGLAASTDTQYF.

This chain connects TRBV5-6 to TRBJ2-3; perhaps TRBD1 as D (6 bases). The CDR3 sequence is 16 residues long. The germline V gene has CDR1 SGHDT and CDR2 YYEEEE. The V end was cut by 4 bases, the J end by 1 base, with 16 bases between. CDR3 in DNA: TGTGCCAGCAGCGACCTTGGGCACAGGGGCACAGATACGCAGTATTTT. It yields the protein CASSDLGHRGTDTQYF.

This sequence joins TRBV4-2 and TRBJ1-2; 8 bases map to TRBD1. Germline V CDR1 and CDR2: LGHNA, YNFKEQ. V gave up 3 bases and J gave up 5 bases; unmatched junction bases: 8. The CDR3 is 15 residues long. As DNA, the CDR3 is TGTGCCAGCAGCCAGGGTAGCCAGGGGGCATATGGCTACACCTTC. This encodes CASSQGSQGAYGYTF.

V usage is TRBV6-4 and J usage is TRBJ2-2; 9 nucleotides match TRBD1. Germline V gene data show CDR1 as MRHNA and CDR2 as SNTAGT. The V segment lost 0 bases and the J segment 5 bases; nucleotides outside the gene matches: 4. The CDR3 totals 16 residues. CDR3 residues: CASSDSRTGATGELFF. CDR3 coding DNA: TGTGCCAGCAGTGACTCCAGGACAGGGGCTACCGGGGAGCTGTTTTTT.

CDR3 sequence (DNA): TGTGCCAGCAGCTCTCAGGGCTTACCGAGCTCCTACAATGAGCAGTTCTTC. Amino acids: CASSSQGLPSSYNEQFF. The chain is built from TRBV7-6 and TRBJ2-1; possibly TRBD1 for D (5 bases). CDR1 is SGHVS and CDR2 is FNYEAQ in the germline V gene. The V end lost 4 bases, the J end lost 0 bases, and 16 bases lay between the germline ends. The CDR3 is made up of 17 amino acids.

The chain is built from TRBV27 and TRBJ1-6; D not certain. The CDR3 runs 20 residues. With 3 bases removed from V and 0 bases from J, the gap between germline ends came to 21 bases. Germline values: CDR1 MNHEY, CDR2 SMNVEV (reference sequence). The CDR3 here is CASSLHPSFPISSYNSPLHF. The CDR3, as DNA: TGTGCCAGCAGTTTGCACCCGAGTTTTCCTATTAGCTCCTATAATTCACCCCTCCACTTT.

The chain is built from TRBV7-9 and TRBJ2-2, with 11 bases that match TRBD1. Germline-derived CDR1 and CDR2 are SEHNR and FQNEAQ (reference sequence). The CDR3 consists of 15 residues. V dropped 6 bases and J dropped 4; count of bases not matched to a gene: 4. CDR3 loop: CASRRDRGFTGELFF. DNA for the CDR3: TGTGCCAGCAGAAGGGACAGGGGGTTCACCGGGGAGCTGTTTTTT. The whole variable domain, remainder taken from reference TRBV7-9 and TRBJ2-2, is DTGVSQNPRHKITKRGQNVTFRCDPISEHNRLYWYRQTLGQGPEFLTYFQNEAQLEKSRLLSDRFSAERPKGSFSTLEIQRTEQGDSAMYLCASRRDRGFTGELFFGEGSRLTVL.

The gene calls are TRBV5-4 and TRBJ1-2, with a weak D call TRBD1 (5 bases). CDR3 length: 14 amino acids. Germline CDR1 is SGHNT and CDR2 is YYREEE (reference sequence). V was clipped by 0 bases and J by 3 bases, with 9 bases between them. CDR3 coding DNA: TGTGCCAGCAGCTTGGAACAGGCTGACTATGGCTACACCTTC. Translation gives CASSLEQADYGYTF.

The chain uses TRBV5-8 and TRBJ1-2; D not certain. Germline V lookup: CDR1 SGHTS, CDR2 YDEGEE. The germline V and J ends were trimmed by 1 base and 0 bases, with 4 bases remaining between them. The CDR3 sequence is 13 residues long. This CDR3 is CASSLPPNYGYTF. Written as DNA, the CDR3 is TGTGCCAGCAGCTTGCCTCCTAACTATGGCTACACCTTC.

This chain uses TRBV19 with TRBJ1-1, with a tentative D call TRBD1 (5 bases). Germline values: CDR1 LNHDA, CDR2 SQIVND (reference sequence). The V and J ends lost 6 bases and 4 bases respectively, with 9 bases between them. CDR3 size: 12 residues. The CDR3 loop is CASRGTGTEAFF. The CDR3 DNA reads TGTGCCAGTAGGGGGACTGGCACTGAAGCTTTCTTT. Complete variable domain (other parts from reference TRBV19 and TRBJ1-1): DGGITQSPKYLFRKEGQNVTLSCEQNLNHDAMYWYRQDPGQGLRLIYYSQIVNDFQKGDIAEGYSVSREKKESFPLTVTSAQKNPTAFYLCASRGTGTEAFFGQGTRLTVV.

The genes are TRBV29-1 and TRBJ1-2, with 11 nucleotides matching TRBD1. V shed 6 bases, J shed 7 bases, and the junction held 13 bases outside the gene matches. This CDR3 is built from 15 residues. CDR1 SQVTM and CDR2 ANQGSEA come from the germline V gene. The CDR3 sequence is CSVGWTDRGQGGYTF. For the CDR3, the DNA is TGCAGCGTGGGGTGGACGGACAGGGGGCAGGGTGGCTACACCTTC.

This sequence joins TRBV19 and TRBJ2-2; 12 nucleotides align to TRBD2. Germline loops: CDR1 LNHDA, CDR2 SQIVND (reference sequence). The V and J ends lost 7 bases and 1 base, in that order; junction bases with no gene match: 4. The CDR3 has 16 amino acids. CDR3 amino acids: CASNPSGGGNTGELFF. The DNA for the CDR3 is TGTGCCAGTAATCCTAGCGGGGGGGGGAACACCGGGGAGCTGTTTTTT.

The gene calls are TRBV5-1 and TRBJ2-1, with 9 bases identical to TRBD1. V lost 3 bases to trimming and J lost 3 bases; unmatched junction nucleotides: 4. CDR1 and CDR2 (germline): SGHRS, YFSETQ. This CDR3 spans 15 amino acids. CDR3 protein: CASSSGTGYYNEQFF. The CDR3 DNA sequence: TGCGCCAGCAGCTCCGGGACAGGGTACTACAATGAGCAGTTCTTC.

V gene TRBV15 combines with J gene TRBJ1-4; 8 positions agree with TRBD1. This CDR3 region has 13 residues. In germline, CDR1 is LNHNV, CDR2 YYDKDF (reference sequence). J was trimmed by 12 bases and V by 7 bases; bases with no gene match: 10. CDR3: CATTLRTGTELFF. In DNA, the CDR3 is TGTGCCACCACCCTACGGACAGGGACGGAACTGTTTTTT.

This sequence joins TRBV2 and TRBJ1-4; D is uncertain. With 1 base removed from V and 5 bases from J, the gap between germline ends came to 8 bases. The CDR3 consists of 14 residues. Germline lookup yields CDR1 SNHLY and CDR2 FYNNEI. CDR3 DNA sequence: TGTGCCAGCAGTGAAGTACAGACGAATGAAAAACTGTTTTTT. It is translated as CASSEVQTNEKLFF.

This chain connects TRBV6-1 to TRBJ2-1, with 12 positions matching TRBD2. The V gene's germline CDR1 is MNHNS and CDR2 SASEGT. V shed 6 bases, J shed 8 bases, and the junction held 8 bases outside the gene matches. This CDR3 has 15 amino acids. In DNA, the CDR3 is TGTGCCAGCAGGACTACTAGCGGGGGGTCCTATGAGCAGTTCTTC. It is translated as CASRTTSGGSYEQFF.

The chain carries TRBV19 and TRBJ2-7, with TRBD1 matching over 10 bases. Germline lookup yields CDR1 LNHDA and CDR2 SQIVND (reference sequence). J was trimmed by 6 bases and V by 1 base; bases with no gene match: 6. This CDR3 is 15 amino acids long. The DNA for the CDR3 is TGTGCCAGTAGTATAGCGCCGGGACAGGGGAGCGAGCAGTACTTC. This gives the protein CASSIAPGQGSEQYF.

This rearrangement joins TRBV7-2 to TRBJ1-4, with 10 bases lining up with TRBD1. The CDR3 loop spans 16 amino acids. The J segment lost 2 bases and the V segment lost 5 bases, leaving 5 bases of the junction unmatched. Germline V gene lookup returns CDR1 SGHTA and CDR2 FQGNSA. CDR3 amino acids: CASSPRQGATNEKLFF. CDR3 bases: TGTGCCAGCAGCCCGAGACAGGGGGCGACTAATGAAAAACTGTTTTTT.